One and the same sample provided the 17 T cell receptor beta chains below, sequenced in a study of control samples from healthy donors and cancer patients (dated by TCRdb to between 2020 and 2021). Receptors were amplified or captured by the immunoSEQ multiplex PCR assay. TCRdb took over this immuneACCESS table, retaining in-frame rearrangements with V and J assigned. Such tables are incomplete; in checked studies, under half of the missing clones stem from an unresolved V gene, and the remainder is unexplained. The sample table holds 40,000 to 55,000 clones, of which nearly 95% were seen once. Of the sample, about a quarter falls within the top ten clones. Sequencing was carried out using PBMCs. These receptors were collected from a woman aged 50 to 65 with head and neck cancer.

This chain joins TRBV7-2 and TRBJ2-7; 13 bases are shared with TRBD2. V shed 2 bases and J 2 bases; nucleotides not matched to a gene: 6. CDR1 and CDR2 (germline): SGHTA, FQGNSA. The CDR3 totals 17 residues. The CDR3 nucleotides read TGTGCCAGCAGCTTATGGGTGACTAGCGGGAGGACCTACGAGCAGTACTTC. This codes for CASSLWVTSGRTYEQYF.

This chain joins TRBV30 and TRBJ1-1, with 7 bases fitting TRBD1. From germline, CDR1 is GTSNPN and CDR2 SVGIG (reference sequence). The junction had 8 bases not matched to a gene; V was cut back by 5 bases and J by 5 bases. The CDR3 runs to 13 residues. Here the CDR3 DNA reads TGTGCCTGGCAGACAGGGCCAACTACTGAAGCTTTCTTT. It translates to CAWQTGPTTEAFF. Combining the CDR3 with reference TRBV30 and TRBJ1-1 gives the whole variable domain SQTIHQWPATLVQPVGSPLSLECTVEGTSNPNLYWYRQAAGRGLQLLFYSVGIGQISSEVPQNLSASRPQDRQFILSSKKLLLSDSGFYLCAWQTGPTTEAFFGQGTRLTVV.

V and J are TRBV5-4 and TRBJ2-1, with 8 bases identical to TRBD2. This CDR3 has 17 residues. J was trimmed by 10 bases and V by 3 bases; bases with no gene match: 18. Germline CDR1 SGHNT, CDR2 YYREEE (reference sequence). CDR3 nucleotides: TGTGCCAGCAGCTCCGGGGGTGGAGCGGGAGATTTCAGGGAGCAGTTCTTC. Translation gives CASSSGGGAGDFREQFF.

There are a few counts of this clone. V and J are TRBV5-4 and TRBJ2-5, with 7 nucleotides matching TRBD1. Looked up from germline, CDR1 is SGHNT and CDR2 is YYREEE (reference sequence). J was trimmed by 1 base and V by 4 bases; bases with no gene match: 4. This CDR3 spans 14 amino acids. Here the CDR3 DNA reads TGTGCCAGCAGCGACGGGACAGTCCAAGAGACCCAGTACTTC. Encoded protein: CASSDGTVQETQYF.

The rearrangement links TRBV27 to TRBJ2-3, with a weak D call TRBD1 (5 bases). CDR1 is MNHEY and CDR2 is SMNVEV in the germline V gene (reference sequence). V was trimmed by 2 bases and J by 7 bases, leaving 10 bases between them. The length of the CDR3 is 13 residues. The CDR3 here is CASSLPDTYTQYF. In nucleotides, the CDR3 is TGTGCCAGCAGTTTACCGGACACCTATACGCAGTATTTT.

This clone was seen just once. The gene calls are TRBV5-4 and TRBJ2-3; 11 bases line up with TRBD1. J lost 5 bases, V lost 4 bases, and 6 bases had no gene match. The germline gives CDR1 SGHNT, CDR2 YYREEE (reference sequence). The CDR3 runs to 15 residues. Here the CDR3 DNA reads TGTGCCAGCAGCCGCAGGGGACAGGGGGGAGATACGCAGTATTTT. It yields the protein CASSRRGQGGDTQYF.

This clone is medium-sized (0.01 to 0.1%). DNA of the CDR3: TGTGCCAGCAGTTCCCCGGAGAAGCCCTCCTACGAGCAGTACTTC. This codes for CASSSPEKPSYEQYF. The chain links TRBV28 to TRBJ2-7, with D uncertain. The V end was cut by 4 bases, the J end by 0 bases, with 13 bases between. The germline CDR1 and CDR2 sequences are MDHEN and SYDVKM. This CDR3 contains 15 residues.

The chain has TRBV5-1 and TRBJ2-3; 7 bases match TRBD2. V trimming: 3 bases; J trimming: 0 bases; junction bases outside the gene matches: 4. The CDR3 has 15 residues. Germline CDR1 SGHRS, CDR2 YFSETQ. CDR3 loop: CASSSLADSTDTQYF. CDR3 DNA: TGCGCCAGCAGCTCGCTAGCGGATAGCACAGATACGCAGTATTTT.

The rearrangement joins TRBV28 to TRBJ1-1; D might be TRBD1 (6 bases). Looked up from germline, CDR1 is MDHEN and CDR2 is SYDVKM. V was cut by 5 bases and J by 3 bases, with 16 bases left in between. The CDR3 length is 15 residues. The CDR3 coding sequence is TGTGCCAGCAGTCCCGGGGGGCCCCCGTACACTGAAGCTTTCTTT. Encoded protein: CASSPGGPPYTEAFF.

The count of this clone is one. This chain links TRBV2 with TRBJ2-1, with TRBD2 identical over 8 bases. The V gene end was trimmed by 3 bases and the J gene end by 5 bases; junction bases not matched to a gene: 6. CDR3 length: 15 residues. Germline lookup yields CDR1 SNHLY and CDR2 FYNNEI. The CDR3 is CASSDMAGGNNEQFF. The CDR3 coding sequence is TGTGCCAGCAGTGATATGGCGGGGGGAAACAATGAGCAGTTCTTC. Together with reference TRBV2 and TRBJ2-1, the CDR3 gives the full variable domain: EPEVTQTPSHQVTQMGQEVILRCVPISNHLYFYWYRQILGQKVEFLVSFYNNEISEKSEIFDDQFSVERPDGSNFTLKIRSTKLEDSAMYFCASSDMAGGNNEQFFGPGTRLTVL.

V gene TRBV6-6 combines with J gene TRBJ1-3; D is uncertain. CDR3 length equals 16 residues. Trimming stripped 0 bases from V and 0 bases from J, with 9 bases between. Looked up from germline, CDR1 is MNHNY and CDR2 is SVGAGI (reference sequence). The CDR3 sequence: CASSYSGGLSGNTIYF. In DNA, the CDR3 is TGTGCCAGCAGTTACTCGGGAGGGCTCTCTGGAAACACCATATATTTT.

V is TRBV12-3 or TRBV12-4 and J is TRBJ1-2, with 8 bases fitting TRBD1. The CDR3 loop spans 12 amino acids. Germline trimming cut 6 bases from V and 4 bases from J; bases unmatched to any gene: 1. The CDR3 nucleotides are TGTGCCAGCAGCGACAGGGGCTATGGCTACACCTTC. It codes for CASSDRGYGYTF.

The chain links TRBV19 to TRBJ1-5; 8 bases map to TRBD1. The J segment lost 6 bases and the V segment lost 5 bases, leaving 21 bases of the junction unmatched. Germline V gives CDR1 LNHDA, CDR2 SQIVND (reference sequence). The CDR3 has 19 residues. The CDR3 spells CASSLRQAGGVVIGQPQHF. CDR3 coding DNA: TGTGCCAGTAGTCTACGTCAGGCAGGGGGCGTTGTTATTGGTCAGCCCCAGCATTTT.

The CDR3 protein is CASGRGGRDYNEQFF. The CDR3 DNA is TGTGCCAGTGGCCGCGGGGGTAGAGACTACAATGAGCAGTTCTTC. The V gene is TRBV2, the J gene TRBJ2-1; 7 positions agree with TRBD2. Germline assignment: CDR1 SNHLY and CDR2 FYNNEI. This CDR3 is 15 amino acids long. V lost 9 bases, J lost 3 bases, and 11 bases stayed unmatched.

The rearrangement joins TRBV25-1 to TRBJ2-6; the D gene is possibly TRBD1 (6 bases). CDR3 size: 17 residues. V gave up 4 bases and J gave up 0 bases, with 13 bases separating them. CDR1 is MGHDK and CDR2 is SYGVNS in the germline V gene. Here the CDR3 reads CASSGLDSLSGANVLTF. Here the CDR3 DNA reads TGTGCCAGCAGTGGGCTGGACAGCCTCTCTGGGGCCAACGTCCTGACTTTC.

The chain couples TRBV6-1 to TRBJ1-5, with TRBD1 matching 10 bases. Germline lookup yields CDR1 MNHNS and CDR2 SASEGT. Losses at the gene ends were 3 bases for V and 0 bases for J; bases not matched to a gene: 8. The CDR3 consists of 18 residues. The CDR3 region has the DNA TGTGCCAGCAGTGATACCGGGACAGGGGCTTATAGCAATCAGCCCCAGCATTTT. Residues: CASSDTGTGAYSNQPQHF.

CDR3 in amino acids: CASSSTALSYEQYF. DNA for the CDR3: TGTGCCAGCAGCTCGACAGCGCTCTCCTACGAGCAGTACTTC. The gene calls are TRBV5-6 and TRBJ2-7; D might be TRBD1 (5 bases). Germline V lookup: CDR1 SGHDT, CDR2 YYEEEE. The germline V and J ends were trimmed by 3 bases and 0 bases, with 10 bases remaining between them. The CDR3 sequence is 14 residues long.